This passage covers 20 T cell receptor beta chains from one sample sequenced in a study of T cells in Graves' hyperthyroidism and ophthalmopathy. RNA transcripts were the template for amplifying TCR beta CDR3 regions. First-round RT-PCR targeting the TCR CDR3 was performed with the HTBI primer set. Each CDR3 protein gets one entry after TCRdb re-called the multiplex PCR reads with MiXCR. Of about 720,000 distinct CDR3 sequences detected, roughly 17% appear once; the ten largest clones hold around 8.1%. The sequenced material came from blood. Source of these receptors: a man between 18 and 29 years old with Graves' hyperthyroidism.

The rearrangement joins TRBV12-5 to TRBJ2-2, with unresolved D. This CDR3 is 15 amino acids long. Per the germline V gene, CDR1 is LGHNT and CDR2 is FRNRAP. V was pared by 6 bases and J by 2 bases, with 13 bases between. The CDR3 region is CASGPQGLNTGELFF. The CDR3 DNA reads as TGTGCTAGTGGCCCCCAAGGCCTAAACACCGGGGAGCTGTTTTTT.

Only a few counts were recorded for this clonotype. The chain recombines TRBV7-9 with TRBJ2-1, with TRBD2 matching over 10 bases. The CDR3 spans 17 residues. J lost 5 bases, V lost 3 bases, and 10 bases had no gene match. Germline V gene lookup returns CDR1 SEHNR and CDR2 FQNEAQ (reference sequence). The CDR3 protein is CASSFAVGTSVNNEQFF. In DNA, the CDR3 is TGTGCCAGCAGCTTTGCGGTAGGGACTAGCGTAAACAATGAGCAGTTCTTC. Full variable domain (outside the CDR3, taken from reference TRBV7-9 and TRBJ2-1): DTGVSQNPRHKITKRGQNVTFRCDPISEHNRLYWYRQTLGQGPEFLTYFQNEAQLEKSRLLSDRFSAERPKGSFSTLEIQRTEQGDSAMYLCASSFAVGTSVNNEQFFGPGTRLTVL.

The CDR3 sequence: CASGLASGSSGANVLTF. In DNA, the CDR3 is TGTGCTAGTGGTTTGGCTAGCGGGAGCTCTGGGGCCAACGTCCTGACTTTC. This chain links TRBV12-5 with TRBJ2-6; TRBD2 matches at 10 bases. This CDR3 is 17 amino acids long. V dropped 1 base and J dropped 0; count of bases not matched to a gene: 0. CDR1 is LGHNT and CDR2 is FRNRAP in the germline V gene.

This clonotype appeared many times. J is TRBJ1-2 and V is TRBV18, with TRBD1 as a possible D gene (6 bases). V was shortened by 3 bases and J by 4 bases, with 12 bases between the two germline ends. CDR3 length: 14 amino acids. Germline V gene lookup returns CDR1 KGHSH and CDR2 LQKENI. Here the CDR3 DNA reads TGTGCCAGCTCACCTAACAGGGACACCTATGGCTACACCTTC. This codes for CASSPNRDTYGYTF.

The sample holds a few counts of this clonotype. The rearrangement joins TRBV29-1 to TRBJ1-1; tentative D call: TRBD1 (5 bases). This CDR3 is built from 14 residues. Germline CDR1 and CDR2: SQVTM and ANQGSEA. Trimming stripped 7 bases from V and 1 base from J, with 16 bases between. Here the CDR3 reads CSGGGVMGNTEAFF. CDR3 DNA sequence: TGCAGCGGGGGGGGGGTGATGGGGAACACTGAAGCTTTCTTT.

The chain combines TRBV4-1 with TRBJ1-5; TRBD1 matches 11 bases. V lost 2 bases and J lost 4; bases outside the gene matches: 4. The CDR3 totals 16 residues. Germline CDR1 MGHRA, CDR2 YSYEKL. This CDR3 is CASSQHGTGGNQPQHF. Written as DNA, the CDR3 is TGCGCCAGCAGCCAACATGGGACAGGGGGGAATCAGCCCCAGCATTTT.

J is TRBJ2-7 and V is TRBV10-3, with a weak D call TRBD2 (5 bases). Germline lookup yields CDR1 ENHRY and CDR2 SYGVKD. V dropped 4 bases and J dropped 0 bases, with 10 bases sitting between them. The CDR3 has 14 amino acids. The CDR3 DNA follows: TGTGCCATCAGTGGGACTGCTAACTCCTACGAGCAGTACTTC. Encoded protein: CAISGTANSYEQYF.

As regards this clonotype: The junction does not match germline at one end; this may be a read error. The chain uses TRBV7-9 and TRBJ2-7; D remains unclear. The length of the CDR3 is 12 residues. From germline, CDR1 is SEHNR and CDR2 FQNEAQ (reference sequence). The CDR3 nucleotides read TGTGTCAGCAGCTTAGCCTACAACGAGCAGTACTTC. It yields the protein CVSSLAYNEQYF.

CDR3 bases: TGTGCCAGCAGCCGAAGGAGGGCAGGGTACCCCCCCTACGAGCAGTACTTC. Its protein product is CASSRRRAGYPPYEQYF. This rearrangement joins TRBV7-9 to TRBJ2-7, with D tentatively TRBD2 (6 bases). Trimming removed 5 bases from V and 2 bases from J, with 22 bases in between. The germline gives CDR1 SEHNR, CDR2 FQNEAQ (reference sequence). The CDR3 contains 17 residues.

This clonotype was detected only a few times. The J gene is TRBJ2-2, the V gene TRBV30, with D tentatively TRBD1 (6 bases). CDR1 is GTSNPN and CDR2 is SVGIG in the germline V gene (reference sequence). Deletions cut 6 bases from V and 4 bases from J, with 15 bases between. The length of the CDR3 is 14 residues. The CDR3 sequence is CACDRIAITGELFF. As DNA, the CDR3 is TGTGCCTGCGACAGGATAGCCATCACCGGGGAGCTGTTTTTT.

The V and J genes are TRBV9 and TRBJ1-6, with TRBD1 as a possible D gene (5 bases). Germline V gives CDR1 SGDLS, CDR2 YYNGEE. Trimming pared 1 base from V and 8 bases from J, leaving 7 bases between. The CDR3 runs 13 residues. CDR3: CASSVTRDSPLHF. CDR3 nucleotide sequence: TGTGCCAGCAGCGTAACCAGGGATTCACCCCTCCACTTT.

This clonotype was counted many times. The V gene is TRBV2, the J gene TRBJ2-1; 10 bases fit TRBD1. J gave up 5 bases and V 8 bases, and 3 bases lay outside the gene matches. Germline V CDR1 and CDR2: SNHLY, FYNNEI. The CDR3 runs to 13 residues. The CDR3 loop reads CASLGTGDNEQFF. Here the CDR3 DNA reads TGTGCCAGCTTGGGGACAGGGGACAATGAGCAGTTCTTC.

This clonotype was counted a few times. This rearrangement joins TRBV30 to TRBJ1-4, with TRBD1 matching over 9 bases. CDR3 length: 13 amino acids. J gave up 8 bases and V 2 bases, and 3 bases lay outside the gene matches. Germline values: CDR1 GTSNPN, CDR2 SVGIG (reference sequence). CDR3 in DNA: TGTGCCTGGAGTTATGACAGGGGGGAAAAACTGTTTTTT. This sequence encodes CAWSYDRGEKLFF.

This clonotype was seen once. A much larger clone differs by one base, so this may be a read error. The chain joins TRBV28 to TRBJ1-5; D might be TRBD1 (5 bases). The germline V gene encodes CDR1 MDHEN and CDR2 SYDVKM. CDR3 length equals 16 residues. The germline V and J ends were trimmed by 1 base and 2 bases, with 12 bases remaining between them. The DNA of the CDR3 is TGTGCCAGCAGTTTATTTGGGGCACAAGGCAATCAGCCCCAGCATTTT. This gives the protein CASSLFGAQGNQPQHF.

This clonotype appeared a few times. The V and J genes are TRBV7-2 and TRBJ2-1; D unclear. Germline-derived CDR1 and CDR2 are SGHTA and FQGNSA. Trimming left V 2 bases short and J 0 bases short, with 5 bases between. The CDR3 contains 14 residues. The DNA for the CDR3 is TGTGCCAGCAGCTTACAGATCTCCTACAATGAGCAGTTCTTC. As protein: CASSLQISYNEQFF.

This clonotype occurred many times. The chain carries TRBV18 and TRBJ2-1; D unresolved. Looked up from germline, CDR1 is KGHSH and CDR2 is LQKENI. The CDR3 has 15 amino acids. Trimming took 3 bases from V and 0 from J, leaving 9 bases between them. The CDR3 spells CASSPKRDSYNEQFF. The CDR3 nucleotides are TGTGCCAGCTCACCGAAGAGAGACTCCTACAATGAGCAGTTCTTC.

This clonotype has more than one count but fewer than ten. V is TRBV19 and J is TRBJ2-1; 10 bases are a match to TRBD2. The germline V gene has CDR1 LNHDA and CDR2 SQIVND (reference sequence). The ends lost 4 bases at V and 5 bases at J; junction bases unmatched: 5. The CDR3 length is 15 residues. Written as DNA, the CDR3 is TGTGCCAGTAGTACCACTAGCGGGAATCACAATGAGCAGTTCTTC. Its translation: CASSTTSGNHNEQFF.

The V and J genes are TRBV4-3 and TRBJ2-4, with TRBD1 matching 7 bases. Germline V gives CDR1 LGHNA, CDR2 YSLEER. This CDR3 comprises 14 residues. V lost 0 bases to trimming and J lost 9 bases; unmatched junction nucleotides: 5. The CDR3 nucleotides are TGCGCCAGCAGCCAAGATCTACAGGGGCGCATTCAGTACTTC. Encoded protein: CASSQDLQGRIQYF.

The chain employs TRBV18 and TRBJ1-1; no firm D call. Germline CDR1 KGHSH, CDR2 LQKENI. V was cut by 2 bases and J by 1 base, with 14 bases left in between. This CDR3 has 16 amino acids. The DNA of the CDR3 is TGTGCCAGCTCACCAAGGCAGACCCTCAAGAACACTGAAGCTTTCTTT. Protein sequence: CASSPRQTLKNTEAFF.

This clonotype came up many times. This chain links TRBV7-2 with TRBJ2-3; a weak D match, TRBD2 (6 bases). The germline V and J ends were trimmed by 0 bases and 5 bases, with 12 bases remaining between them. The germline gives CDR1 SGHTA, CDR2 FQGNSA. CDR3 length equals 15 residues. The CDR3 DNA reads TGTGCCAGCAGCTTAGCGGGGGGAGCTGGAGATACGCAGTATTTT. The encoded protein is CASSLAGGAGDTQYF.